Below are 22 T cell receptor beta chains sequenced from a single sample in a study of OX40 agonist ivuxolimab in advanced cancers. Assay used: immunoSEQ multiplex PCR; TCRdb lists only in-frame clones, some missing. This repertoire shows some 150,000 clones, roughly 91% found once; its top ten account for 1%. Sample: CD4+ or CD8+ T cells sorted from blood, taken in a trial of the OX40 agonist ivuxolimab. These receptors all come from an adult with an advanced solid tumor such as melanoma, head and neck, liver or kidney cancer.

The CDR3 loop is CASRSPDRGRFGSYEQYF. As DNA, the CDR3 is TGTGCCAGCAGATCGCCGGACAGGGGGCGATTTGGTTCATACGAGCAGTACTTC. V usage is TRBV6-4 and J usage is TRBJ2-7, with 11 positions matching TRBD1. After removal of 6 bases from V and 4 bases from J, the junction contained 17 bases not matched to a gene. The CDR3 loop spans 18 amino acids. The V gene's germline CDR1 is MRHNA and CDR2 SNTAGT.

The V and J genes are TRBV5-1 and TRBJ2-5, with TRBD2 as a possible D gene (5 bases). Germline assignment: CDR1 SGHRS and CDR2 YFSETQ. V was cut by 0 bases and J by 5 bases, with 8 bases left in between. This CDR3 is 13 amino acids long. In DNA form, the CDR3 reads TGCGCCAGCAGCTTGGGGGGAGAGGAGACCCAGTACTTC. It codes for CASSLGGEETQYF.

This clone was seen a handful of times. The chain recombines TRBV9 with TRBJ1-1; TRBD1 might be the D (5 bases). Trimming stripped 4 bases from V and 1 base from J, with 8 bases between. The CDR3 has 13 amino acids. Germline CDR1 SGDLS, CDR2 YYNGEE. CDR3 loop: CASSPTGNTEAFF. The CDR3 bases are TGTGCCAGCAGCCCCACAGGGAACACTGAAGCTTTCTTT. The full variable domain, with the rest looked up from reference TRBV9 and TRBJ1-1, is DSGVTQTPKHLITATGQRVTLRCSPRSGDLSVYWYQQSLDQGLQFLIQYYNGEERAKGNILERFSAQQFPDLHSELNLSSLELGDSALYFCASSPTGNTEAFFGQGTRLTVV.

The rearrangement joins TRBV7-2 to TRBJ2-1, with 12 bases identical to TRBD2. V gave up 4 bases and J gave up 7 bases; unmatched junction bases: 8. The germline V gene has CDR1 SGHTA and CDR2 FQGNSA. The CDR3 totals 16 residues. The CDR3 DNA sequence: TGTGCCAGCAGCTCCCCGACTAGCGGGGGAAGGAATGAGCAGTTCTTC. Its protein is CASSSPTSGGRNEQFF.

Here the CDR3 reads CASSLRTQETQYF. CDR3 coding DNA: TGTGCCAGCAGCCTCAGGACCCAAGAGACCCAGTACTTC. V usage is TRBV5-6 and J usage is TRBJ2-5; D remains unclear. The CDR3 loop spans 13 amino acids. The V gene lost 4 bases and the J gene lost 1 base, with 8 bases spanning the gap. Germline lookup yields CDR1 SGHDT and CDR2 YYEEEE.

V and J are TRBV6-5 and TRBJ1-4, with 9 bases identical to TRBD1. This CDR3 region has 14 residues. The trim removed 6 bases at V and 6 bases at J, leaving 5 bases unmatched. CDR1 and CDR2 from the germline V gene are MNHEY and SVGAGI. In DNA, the CDR3 is TGTGCCAGCAGAACAGGGGGCCGGGATGAAAAACTGTTTTTT. Translation gives CASRTGGRDEKLFF.

This clone has a single count. This sequence joins TRBV7-3 and TRBJ1-1; D gene unclear. The CDR3 consists of 14 residues. The V end lost 2 bases, the J end lost 1 base, and 8 bases lay between the germline ends. Germline V gene data show CDR1 as SGHTA and CDR2 as FQGTGA. The CDR3 coding sequence is TGTGCCAGCAGCTTATCATCAGGGAACACTGAAGCTTTCTTT. It specifies CASSLSSGNTEAFF.

The chain recombines TRBV10-3 with TRBJ2-5; 10 bases fit TRBD1. The end of the DNA aligns better with TRBJ2-7, so the J call may be wrong. This CDR3 is built from 18 residues. Germline values: CDR1 ENHRY, CDR2 SYGVKD. CDR3 sequence (DNA): TGTGCCATCAGTGCTCACGACAGGGGGCGAGGGGGATCCTACGAGCAGTACTTC. Translating it yields CAISAHDRGRGGSYEQYF.

This clone is a singleton in its sample. The rearrangement links TRBV6-5 to TRBJ1-3; no clear D. The germline CDR1 and CDR2 sequences are MNHEY and SVGAGI. V was trimmed by 4 bases and J by 3 bases, leaving 13 bases between them. This CDR3 contains 15 residues. The CDR3 DNA reads TGTGCCAGCAGTTCCCTCACTGGGGTTGGAAACACCATATATTTT. This gives the protein CASSSLTGVGNTIYF.

V is TRBV5-1 and J is TRBJ2-7; the D gene is possibly TRBD1 (6 bases). Trimming took 5 bases from V and 2 from J, leaving 14 bases between them. Per the germline V gene, CDR1 is SGHRS and CDR2 is YFSETQ. The CDR3 is 14 residues long. The CDR3 nucleotides read TGCGCCAGCAGGCCGGACAGATTAACCTACGAGCAGTACTTC. This sequence encodes CASRPDRLTYEQYF.

The chain uses TRBV5-1 and TRBJ1-3; D remains unclear. Germline CDR1 reads SGHRS; CDR2 reads YFSETQ. This CDR3 is 16 amino acids long. V was pared by 0 bases and J by 0 bases, with 10 bases between. Written as DNA, the CDR3 is TGCGCCAGCAGCTTGGCGGGAGGAGGCTCTGGAAACACCATATATTTT. Translated, it gives CASSLAGGGSGNTIYF.

The gene calls are TRBV5-4 and TRBJ2-3, with unresolved D. Trimming left V 4 bases short and J 6 bases short, with 9 bases between. Germline V gene sequence: CDR1 SGHNT, CDR2 YYREEE (reference sequence). This CDR3 region has 12 residues. The CDR3 bases are TGTGCCAGCAGCCTATTAATGGATACGCAGTATTTT. As protein: CASSLLMDTQYF.

This clone was found once. The J gene is TRBJ1-2, the V gene TRBV7-9, with 9 nucleotides matching TRBD1. CDR1 and CDR2 (germline): SEHNR, FQNEAQ (reference sequence). J was trimmed by 5 bases and V by 0 bases; bases with no gene match: 7. The CDR3 has 16 residues. CDR3 loop: CASSLARGQGPYGYTF. The CDR3 DNA follows: TGTGCCAGCAGCTTAGCTCGGGGACAGGGACCATATGGCTACACCTTC.

This rearrangement joins TRBV27 to TRBJ1-5; TRBD1 aligns across 9 bases. With 4 bases clipped from V and 7 bases from J, the junction kept 17 bases outside the gene matches. CDR3 length: 18 amino acids. In germline, CDR1 is MNHEY, CDR2 SMNVEV (reference sequence). CDR3 in amino acids: CASSSAETWDRERQPQHF. Written as DNA, the CDR3 is TGTGCCAGCAGTTCGGCTGAAACCTGGGACAGGGAGAGGCAGCCCCAGCATTTT.

The chain links TRBV25-1 to TRBJ1-2; 7 bases line up with TRBD1. The CDR3 sequence is 16 residues long. V lost 1 base to trimming and J lost 4 bases; unmatched junction nucleotides: 9. Germline V CDR1 and CDR2: MGHDK, SYGVNS. The chain's CDR3 is CASSEFGGGSIYGYTF. CDR3 nucleotide sequence: TGTGCCAGCAGTGAATTCGGAGGGGGCTCGATCTATGGCTACACCTTC.

The CDR3 spells CASSFRWGAHEQFF. CDR3 DNA sequence: TGTGCCAGCAGCTTCCGCTGGGGGGCACATGAGCAGTTCTTC. The chain employs TRBV7-6 and TRBJ2-1; either TRBD1 or TRBD2 may fit D (6 bases each). V was clipped by 3 bases and J by 8 bases, with 14 bases between them. This CDR3 spans 14 amino acids. Germline V CDR1 and CDR2: SGHVS, FNYEAQ.

J is TRBJ2-7 and V is TRBV28; D is perhaps TRBD1 (5 bases). The CDR3 sequence is 12 residues long. Germline CDR1 is MDHEN and CDR2 is SYDVKM. Trimming removed 6 bases at V and 6 bases at J, with 12 bases between. Here the CDR3 DNA reads TGTGCCAGCAGGCCACCCCAGGGCGAGCAGTACTTC. This codes for CASRPPQGEQYF.

This chain joins TRBV25-1 and TRBJ1-1, with D tentatively TRBD1 (5 bases). Between the trimmed V and J ends, which lost 5 bases and 4 bases, there was a span of 14 bases. The germline CDR1 and CDR2 sequences are MGHDK and SYGVNS. The CDR3 has 14 amino acids. The DNA of the CDR3 is TGTGCCAGCAGTCAGCCAGGGTCGGGCACTGAAGCTTTCTTT. This translates into CASSQPGSGTEAFF.

This chain connects TRBV14 to TRBJ2-3, with TRBD2 as a possible D gene (5 bases). CDR1 is SGHDN, CDR2 FVKESK, per germline. This CDR3 contains 16 residues. V dropped 1 base and J dropped 2 bases, with 13 bases sitting between them. CDR3 bases: TGTGCCAGCAGCCAAGGGGAGCGGTTCCACACAGATACGCAGTATTTT. Translation: CASSQGERFHTDTQYF.

Worth noting for this clone: Other DNA sequences in the sample encode the same CDR3. The rearrangement joins TRBV7-2 to TRBJ1-1; perhaps TRBD1 as D (5 bases). V was trimmed by 1 base and J by 4 bases, leaving 16 bases between them. Germline lookup yields CDR1 SGHTA and CDR2 FQGNSA. CDR3 length equals 16 residues. DNA of the CDR3: TGTGCCAGCAGCTTAGTAGGCGGAGGTGGGGGCACTGAAGCTTTCTTT. Its translation is CASSLVGGGGGTEAFF.

The chain recombines TRBV4-2 with TRBJ2-4; D uncertain. The CDR3 sequence is 17 residues long. V lost 0 bases and J lost 0, with 12 bases in between. The germline V gene encodes CDR1 LGHNA and CDR2 YNFKEQ. The CDR3 sequence: CASSQDRTNLAKNIQYF. The CDR3 nucleotides are TGTGCCAGCAGCCAAGATAGGACCAACCTAGCCAAAAACATTCAGTACTTC.

CDR3 sequence (DNA): TGCAGCGTGGTGACTACAACTAATGAAAAACTGTTTTTT. Amino acids: CSVVTTTNEKLFF. This chain connects TRBV29-1 to TRBJ1-4, with unresolved D. With 6 bases removed from V and 0 bases from J, the gap between germline ends came to 8 bases. This CDR3 region has 13 residues. Per the germline V gene, CDR1 is SQVTM and CDR2 is ANQGSEA.